The 26 T cell receptor beta chains below come from one sample, sequenced in a study of identical twins. MiXCR was run by TCRdb on the 5' RACE reads, yielding one entry per CDR3 protein. This table holds 700,000 to 950,000 distinct CDR3 sequences, 12% found once. These data are also associated with another study on yellow fever vaccine responses in identical twins.

The material sequenced was PBMCs. All receptors derive from a woman younger than 30 in good health.

This clonotype was observed a few times. J is TRBJ1-4 and V is TRBV12-3 or TRBV12-4; TRBD1 is a possible D gene (6 bases). V lost 6 bases, J lost 8 bases, and 22 bases lay in between. The CDR3 totals 16 residues. CDR3 DNA sequence: TGTGCCAGCAGGCGATGGGGACAATCGGAATCGGAAAAACTGTTTTTT. It translates to CASRRWGQSESEKLFF.

In this sample, this clonotype turned up a few times. The rearrangement joins TRBV28 to TRBJ2-7; 11 positions agree with TRBD2. Trimming took 4 bases from V and 4 from J; bases not matched to a gene: 6. The CDR3 covers 15 residues. Germline values: CDR1 MDHEN, CDR2 SYDVKM. The CDR3 bases are TGTGCCAGCAGTTCACGACTAGCGGGAAGGTACGAGCAGTACTTC. Its translation is CASSSRLAGRYEQYF.

CDR3 sequence reads: CASSFGGGSPLHF. Written as DNA, the CDR3 is TGTGCCAGCAGCTTCGGGGGGGGTTCACCCCTCCACTTT. The rearrangement joins TRBV7-9 to TRBJ1-6; D is perhaps TRBD1 (5 bases). In germline, CDR1 is SEHNR, CDR2 FQNEAQ (reference sequence). The CDR3 contains 13 residues. Trimming removed 3 bases at V and 9 bases at J, with 9 bases between.

The chain uses TRBV27 and TRBJ2-7, with TRBD2 identical over 11 bases. J gave up 4 bases and V 3 bases, and 5 bases lay outside the gene matches. The CDR3 has 15 amino acids. CDR1 is MNHEY, CDR2 SMNVEV, per germline (reference sequence). The CDR3 DNA reads TGTGCCAGCAGTTTCGGAGCTAGCGGGAGGTACGAGCAGTACTTC. Protein product: CASSFGASGRYEQYF.

V usage is TRBV6-1 and J usage is TRBJ2-3; TRBD2 might be the D (6 bases). The germline CDR1 and CDR2 sequences are MNHNS and SASEGT. The CDR3 runs to 14 residues. Trimming took off 5 bases at V and 3 bases at J, with 12 bases between the two ends. CDR3 nucleotides: TGTGCCAGCAGTCTCAACCGGGGGACAGATACGCAGTATTTT. It specifies CASSLNRGTDTQYF.

Ten or more counts support this clonotype. The J gene is TRBJ2-3, the V gene TRBV10-3; D is unresolved. CDR1 and CDR2 (germline): ENHRY, SYGVKD. The ends were cut back, 2 bases at V and 1 base at J, with 4 bases in the middle. CDR3 length: 13 amino acids. The CDR3: CAISEARTDTQYF. In nucleotides, the CDR3 is TGTGCCATCAGTGAGGCCCGCACAGATACGCAGTATTTT.

This chain joins TRBV5-4 and TRBJ2-3; a possible D gene is TRBD2 (5 bases). V was pared by 3 bases and J by 6 bases, with 14 bases between. CDR3 length equals 14 residues. Germline V CDR1 and CDR2: SGHNT, YYREEE (reference sequence). CDR3 nucleotides: TGTGCCAGCAGCTCCGCTAGCTTCACGGATACGCAGTATTTT. Its translation: CASSSASFTDTQYF.

The sample holds many counts of this clonotype. The V call is TRBV20-1, the J call TRBJ2-3; D possibly corresponds to TRBD1 (6 bases). Germline CDR1 reads DFQATT; CDR2 reads SNEGSKA (reference sequence). V lost 3 bases, J lost 4 bases, and 11 bases lay in between. The CDR3 covers 13 residues. The CDR3 region has the DNA TGCAGTGCTAGTCTGGGGGCAGCAGATACGCAGTATTTT. Its protein is CSASLGAADTQYF.

The CDR3 spells CASRTGQAAGELFF. CDR3 sequence (DNA): TGTGCCAGCAGAACGGGACAGGCGGCCGGGGAGCTGTTTTTT. The chain carries TRBV28 and TRBJ2-2; 8 nucleotides agree with TRBD1. The CDR3 totals 14 residues. CDR1 is MDHEN and CDR2 is SYDVKM in the germline V gene. Unmatched junction bases numbered 6, after V lost 6 bases and J lost 6 bases.

This clonotype has a count of ten or more. The chain links TRBV12-3 or TRBV12-4 to TRBJ2-4; D is uncertain. Trimming left V 6 bases short and J 3 bases short, with 9 bases between. The CDR3 loop spans 13 amino acids. CDR3 in amino acids: CASSRPDKNIQYF. CDR3 nucleotide sequence: TGTGCCAGCAGCCGGCCCGACAAAAACATTCAGTACTTC.

The V gene is TRBV15, the J gene TRBJ2-1; 10 bases agree with TRBD2. The V segment lost 8 bases and the J segment 3 bases; nucleotides outside the gene matches: 4. This CDR3 comprises 14 residues. The V gene's germline CDR1 is LNHNV and CDR2 YYDKDF (reference sequence). CDR3: CATLSGGDYNEQFF. DNA of the CDR3: TGTGCCACCTTAAGCGGGGGGGACTACAATGAGCAGTTCTTC.

The rearrangement links TRBV20-1 to TRBJ2-1, with D tentatively TRBD1 or TRBD2 (6 bases each). The CDR3 covers 13 residues. The V end lost 5 bases, the J end lost 8 bases, and 16 bases lay between the germline ends. Per germline, CDR1 DFQATT and CDR2 SNEGSKA (reference sequence). The DNA for the CDR3 is TGCAGTGCTCCCCCCGCCGGGGGCTATGAGCAGTTCTTC. Its translation: CSAPPAGGYEQFF.

Only a few counts were recorded for this clonotype. This chain links TRBV19 with TRBJ2-5, with a tentative D call TRBD1 (5 bases). The V gene lost 6 bases and the J gene lost 5 bases, with 19 bases spanning the gap. The germline V gene encodes CDR1 LNHDA and CDR2 SQIVND (reference sequence). This CDR3 comprises 15 residues. CDR3 DNA: TGTGCCAGTAGCCTAGGGGCCGGGCTGGGTGAGACCCAGTACTTC. Translation: CASSLGAGLGETQYF.

This clonotype was observed a few times. J is TRBJ2-7 and V is TRBV29-1; no definite D call. Trimming took 1 base from V and 4 from J, leaving 14 bases between them. The germline V gene has CDR1 SQVTM and CDR2 ANQGSEA. The CDR3 spans 14 residues. CDR3 sequence reads: CSVEGVGGRYEQYF. CDR3 nucleotides: TGCAGCGTTGAAGGGGTCGGCGGCAGATACGAGCAGTACTTC.

CDR3 sequence (DNA): TGTGCCAGCAGTGGAAGACAGGGGCTCACAGATACGCAGTATTTT. Amino acids: CASSGRQGLTDTQYF. The chain has TRBV28 and TRBJ2-3, with 8 positions matching TRBD1. Germline values: CDR1 MDHEN, CDR2 SYDVKM. V lost 5 bases, J lost 2 bases, and 6 bases stayed unmatched. The CDR3 totals 15 residues.

There are many counts of this clonotype. This chain uses TRBV14 with TRBJ1-1; tentatively, D is TRBD1 (5 bases). CDR1 is SGHDN and CDR2 is FVKESK in the germline V gene. Between the trimmed V and J ends, which lost 1 base and 0 bases, there was a span of 9 bases. This CDR3 comprises 15 residues. DNA for the CDR3: TGTGCCAGCAGCCAAGCCGGGACGGTGAACACTGAAGCTTTCTTT. This translates into CASSQAGTVNTEAFF.

Ten or more counts support this clonotype. The rearrangement joins TRBV7-8 to TRBJ2-7, with D perhaps given as TRBD1 or TRBD2 (5 bases each). Germline-derived CDR1 and CDR2 are SGHVS and FQNEAQ. V lost 4 bases to trimming and J lost 5 bases, with 15 bases between them. This CDR3 has 14 residues. The CDR3 DNA sequence: TGTGCCAGCAGCTCACGACGGGGACCTAACGAGCAGTACTTC. Translated, it gives CASSSRRGPNEQYF.

The V call is TRBV6-5, the J call TRBJ1-6; D is unresolved. V lost 0 bases and J 3 bases, leaving 9 bases between the germline ends. Germline lookup yields CDR1 MNHEY and CDR2 SVGAGI. The CDR3 extends over 16 amino acids. As DNA, the CDR3 is TGTGCCAGCAGTTACTCGAATAGTCTCTATAATTCACCCCTCCACTTT. Protein sequence: CASSYSNSLYNSPLHF.

The chain combines TRBV20-1 with TRBJ2-7, with 12 bases that match TRBD2. This CDR3 contains 15 residues. CDR1 and CDR2 from the germline V gene are DFQATT and SNEGSKA (reference sequence). Trimming at V came to 0 bases and at J to 3 bases, leaving 3 bases not matched to a gene. CDR3 in DNA: TGCAGTGCTAGAGAAACGACTAGCGGGAGCTACGAGCAGTACTTC. Its protein is CSARETTSGSYEQYF.

The chain employs TRBV3-1 and TRBJ2-1; D remains ambiguous. Germline CDR1 is LGHDT and CDR2 is YNNKEL (reference sequence). The CDR3 spans 15 residues. V was clipped by 0 bases and J by 6 bases, with 12 bases between them. CDR3 protein: CASSQEGRRSNEQFF. CDR3 DNA sequence: TGTGCCAGCAGCCAAGAAGGGCGGCGGAGCAATGAGCAGTTCTTC.

V gene TRBV12-3 or TRBV12-4 combines with J gene TRBJ2-7; D may be TRBD1 (5 bases). The CDR3 is 12 residues long. V was trimmed by 5 bases and J by 5 bases, leaving 10 bases between them. This CDR3 is CASSQGRNEQYF. Here the CDR3 DNA reads TGTGCCAGCAGTCAGGGTCGGAACGAGCAGTACTTC.

This clonotype was detected a few times. The chain recombines TRBV5-1 with TRBJ2-1; possibly TRBD1 or TRBD2 for D (5 bases each). V lost 4 bases and J lost 5, with 16 bases in between. Germline CDR1 is SGHRS and CDR2 is YFSETQ. The CDR3 sequence is 15 residues long. As DNA, the CDR3 is TGCGCCAGCAGCCGTGGTCGGGGCTGGGACAATGAGCAGTTCTTC. Protein product: CASSRGRGWDNEQFF.

This clonotype was detected a few times. The chain has TRBV12-3 or TRBV12-4 and TRBJ2-1; 9 nucleotides align to TRBD2. Unmatched junction bases numbered 20, after V lost 2 bases and J lost 3 bases. The CDR3 length is 21 residues. CDR3 region: CASSLNSRGLAGSNRYNEQFF. The CDR3 region has the DNA TGTGCCAGCAGTTTAAACTCGAGAGGTCTAGCGGGATCTAACCGCTACAATGAGCAGTTCTTC.

This clonotype came up a few times. The chain is built from TRBV5-1 and TRBJ1-2; unclear D gene. The CDR3 runs to 15 residues. V lost 2 bases to trimming and J lost 3 bases, with 14 bases between them. Per the germline V gene, CDR1 is SGHRS and CDR2 is YFSETQ. CDR3 DNA sequence: TGCGCCAGCAGCTTTACATCGCCGGCGGACTATGGCTACACCTTC. As protein: CASSFTSPADYGYTF.

The gene calls are TRBV15 and TRBJ1-2; weak D call: TRBD1 (5 bases). From germline, CDR1 is LNHNV and CDR2 YYDKDF (reference sequence). With 0 bases removed from V and 7 bases from J, the gap between germline ends came to 12 bases. This CDR3 is built from 14 residues. This chain's CDR3 is CATSRDKGVGGYTF. The CDR3 nucleotides are TGTGCCACCAGCAGAGATAAAGGGGTTGGTGGCTACACCTTC.

In its sample, this clonotype was seen a few times. The J gene is TRBJ1-1, the V gene TRBV12-3 or TRBV12-4, with D hard to call. Trimming took 6 bases from V and 1 from J, leaving 9 bases between them. The CDR3 extends over 13 amino acids. The chain's CDR3 is CASRPLPNTEAFF. The DNA of the CDR3 is TGTGCCAGCAGGCCCCTTCCGAACACTGAAGCTTTCTTT.